Each of the 9 T cell receptor beta chains below was sequenced from the same sample in a study of radiotherapy plus CTLA-4 blockade in lung cancer (dated by TCRdb to between 2017 and 2018). Library preparation was by the immunoSEQ multiplex PCR assay. TCRdb obtained this table from immuneACCESS and retained in-frame rearrangements with V and J assigned. These tables miss some clones; where compared with another copy, unresolved V genes account for less than half of the shortfall, and the remainder is unexplained. The sample table shows about 78,000 clones, and approximately 84% are seen once. The top ten clones comprise approximately 1.9% of the sample. The sample in question was peripheral blood, obtained from a patient treated with radiotherapy plus ipilimumab. Every receptor here comes from a human donor with non-small cell lung cancer who had a partial response to radiotherapy plus ipilimumab.

V is TRBV28 and J is TRBJ2-7; 14 bases fit TRBD2. The germline V gene encodes CDR1 MDHEN and CDR2 SYDVKM. CDR3 length equals 17 residues. With V trimmed by 10 bases and J by 3 bases, 14 bases remained unmatched. In nucleotides, the CDR3 is TGTGCCATCGGCGGGACTAGCGGGAGAGGGGACCTCTACGAGCAGTACTTC. Its protein product is CAIGGTSGRGDLYEQYF.

V is TRBV6-5 and J is TRBJ1-5; TRBD1 matches at 9 bases. This CDR3 contains 13 residues. The trim removed 7 bases at V and 5 bases at J, leaving 3 bases unmatched. Germline loops: CDR1 MNHEY, CDR2 SVGAGI. DNA of the CDR3: TGTGCCAGCACTTGGGACAGGGATCAGCCCCAGCATTTT. As protein: CASTWDRDQPQHF.

The chain has TRBV5-4 and TRBJ1-3, with 7 bases aligning to TRBD1. CDR1 and CDR2 from the germline V gene are SGHNT and YYREEE (reference sequence). The CDR3 contains 15 residues. Germline trimming cut 4 bases from V and 2 bases from J; bases unmatched to any gene: 6. This CDR3 reads CASSHGTDAGNTIYF. The CDR3 nucleotides are TGTGCCAGCAGCCACGGGACAGACGCTGGAAACACCATATATTTT.

The V call is TRBV29-1, the J call TRBJ2-7; D gene uncertain. The length of the CDR3 is 14 residues. Between the trimmed V and J ends, which lost 6 bases and 4 bases, there was a span of 19 bases. Germline-derived CDR1 and CDR2 are SQVTM and ANQGSEA. The CDR3 DNA sequence: TGCAGCGTACAAAGTCCTGGTCTCAGGTACGAGCAGTACTTC. Protein: CSVQSPGLRYEQYF.

This clone has just one count. Here the CDR3 DNA reads TGCGCCAGCAGCCAAGATGAAGCAGGGCGCGGCTACACCTTC. This encodes CASSQDEAGRGYTF. The J gene is TRBJ1-2, the V gene TRBV4-1; a weak D match, TRBD1 (5 bases). Trimming took 0 bases from V and 8 from J, leaving 13 bases between them. The CDR3 has 14 amino acids. The germline CDR1 and CDR2 sequences are MGHRA and YSYEKL.

This chain uses TRBV29-1 with TRBJ1-1; 7 bases are a match to TRBD1. The CDR3 covers 13 residues. Germline CDR1 reads SQVTM; CDR2 reads ANQGSEA. The junction had 8 bases not matched to a gene; V was cut back by 7 bases and J by 3 bases. The CDR3 spells CSASYRGDTEAFF. As DNA, the CDR3 is TGCAGCGCTTCTTACAGGGGAGACACTGAAGCTTTCTTT.

The DNA of the CDR3 is TGTGCCAGCAGTTTCCCGGGACACTGGGGGAATGAGCAGTTCTTC. Protein sequence: CASSFPGHWGNEQFF. The rearrangement joins TRBV28 to TRBJ2-1, with D possibly TRBD1 on 6 matching bases. CDR1 is MDHEN, CDR2 SYDVKM, per germline. The CDR3 covers 15 residues. The V end was cut by 3 bases, the J end by 7 bases, with 16 bases between.

The chain carries TRBV7-9 and TRBJ1-1; maybe TRBD1 (6 bases). The CDR3 spans 14 residues. Germline CDR1 is SEHNR and CDR2 is FQNEAQ (reference sequence). Trimming took 2 bases from V and 1 from J, leaving 8 bases between them. The CDR3 coding sequence is TGTGCCAGCAGCTTACAACAGGGGAACACTGAAGCTTTCTTT. It codes for CASSLQQGNTEAFF.

The chain employs TRBV10-3 and TRBJ2-6, with D perhaps TRBD1 (6 bases). With 0 bases removed from V and 2 bases from J, the gap between germline ends came to 8 bases. The CDR3 is made up of 16 amino acids. Germline V gene sequence: CDR1 ENHRY, CDR2 SYGVKD. The CDR3 DNA follows: TGTGCCATCAGTGAGTCAGCAGGGGCTGGGGCCAACGTCCTGACTTTC. Encoded protein: CAISESAGAGANVLTF.